The present TCR beta chain was sequenced within a study of technical replicates of blood from a handful of donors. The assay was immunoSEQ multiplex PCR, and TCRdb's table has in-frame clones only and misses some. The sample includes tens of thousands of clones, 91% of them seen just once. The CDR3 covers 14 residues. Trimming pared 2 bases from V and 2 bases from J, leaving 10 bases between. Germline CDR1 MNHEY, CDR2 SMNVEV (reference sequence). The TCR was taken from a human donor in good health. Some clones in this sample may be carry-over from other donors' samples. The chain is built from TRBV27 and TRBJ2-7, with D maybe TRBD1 (6 bases). The sample comprised T cells isolated from PBMCs. The CDR3 DNA reads TGTGCCAGCAGTTTAGGACAGAGGACCTACGAGCAGTACTTC. Its translation is CASSLGQRTYEQYF.